The 13 T cell receptor beta chains below all came from one sample that was sequenced in a study of regulatory T cells in long-lasting Graves disease (dated by TCRdb to the early 2020s). Library preparation employed multiplex PCR. The sequencer listed for this sample is Illumina HiSeq 4000. CDR3 regions were amplified by Arm-PCR with iRepertoire HTBI primers to construct TCR beta libraries. TCRdb trimmed the raw reads at Q25, called clones with MiXCR and kept productive beta chains. Each CDR3 protein appears once, grouped with its most common genes and DNA. The sample table contains over 400,000 distinct CDR3 sequences; only one count was recorded for around 13% of them. Clones ranked in the top ten supply more than 15% of the sample. The time point tag for this specimen amounts to: newly diagnosed GD, antithyroid drugs for less than 3 months. RNA was extracted from PBMCs in TRIzol for both TCR sequencing and RNA sequencing.

These sequences were also reported in another study, on T cells in Graves' hyperthyroidism and ophthalmopathy.

This specimen was peripheral blood mononuclear cells (PBMCs), taken at new diagnosis, from a patient treated with antithyroid drugs. The origin of the receptors is a woman between 45 and 60 years old with Graves disease. Donor details come from another sample of the same person, matched by shared clones.

A few counts support this clonotype. The V call is TRBV30, the J call TRBJ2-1; D assignment may be TRBD1 or TRBD2 (5 bases each). Trimming left V 0 bases short and J 0 bases short, with 12 bases between. Per germline, CDR1 GTSNPN and CDR2 SVGIG (reference sequence). There are 16 residues in the CDR3. This CDR3 is CAWSVIGTSSYNEQFF. The CDR3 DNA follows: TGTGCCTGGAGTGTAATCGGGACGAGCTCCTACAATGAGCAGTTCTTC.

This chain uses TRBV7-9 with TRBJ2-1; TRBD2 is a possible D gene (7 bases). The CDR3 extends over 16 amino acids. Trimming shortened V by 7 bases and J by 7 bases, and 23 bases separated the two germline ends. Germline V gives CDR1 SEHNR, CDR2 FQNEAQ (reference sequence). DNA for the CDR3: TGTGCCAGCACCCTAGGACCTAGCGGAGGGGGAAATGAGCAGTTCTTC. Its translation is CASTLGPSGGGNEQFF.

This clonotype has at least ten counts. CDR3 protein: CASSLDRAGETQYF. CDR3 coding DNA: TGCGCCAGCAGCTTGGACAGGGCGGGAGAGACCCAGTACTTC. The J gene is TRBJ2-5, the V gene TRBV5-1; D perhaps matches TRBD1 (6 bases). CDR1 and CDR2 from the germline V gene are SGHRS and YFSETQ. The ends were cut back, 0 bases at V and 4 bases at J, with 10 bases in the middle. This CDR3 region has 14 residues.

In this sample, this clonotype turned up a few times. The chain carries TRBV6-2 or TRBV6-3 and TRBJ2-7; 7 positions match TRBD1. Germline trimming cut 6 bases from V and 3 bases from J; bases unmatched to any gene: 8. This CDR3 spans 14 amino acids. Germline-derived CDR1 and CDR2 are MNHEY and SVGEGT. The CDR3 loop reads CASSDRDRLYEQYF. CDR3 in DNA: TGTGCCAGCAGCGATCGGGACAGACTCTACGAGCAGTACTTC.

This clonotype has ten or more counts. This sequence joins TRBV27 and TRBJ2-7; 10 nucleotides agree with TRBD2. The V gene end was trimmed by 4 bases and the J gene end by 3 bases; junction bases not matched to a gene: 3. There are 14 residues in the CDR3. The germline CDR1 and CDR2 sequences are MNHEY and SMNVEV (reference sequence). The CDR3 protein is CASSSSGSLYEQYF. DNA for the CDR3: TGTGCCAGCAGTTCTAGCGGGAGTCTCTACGAGCAGTACTTC.

V and J are TRBV6-5 and TRBJ2-7; 11 bases match TRBD2. The germline V gene has CDR1 MNHEY and CDR2 SVGAGI. The junction had 7 bases not matched to a gene; V was cut back by 2 bases and J by 7 bases. The CDR3 consists of 15 residues. The CDR3 DNA follows: TGTGCCAGCAGTTACGATAGCGGGAGGGCCAGGGAGCAGTACTTC. It specifies CASSYDSGRAREQYF.

This clonotype was seen ten or more times. This sequence joins TRBV6-2 or TRBV6-3 and TRBJ2-5; 8 bases match TRBD1. The CDR3 runs 15 residues. Per germline, CDR1 MNHEY and CDR2 SVGEGT. Unmatched junction bases numbered 8, after V lost 5 bases and J lost 3 bases. The CDR3 nucleotides read TGTGCCAGCAGTAAGGACAGGGTCAGTAAAGAGACCCAGTACTTC. Its translation: CASSKDRVSKETQYF.

This clonotype showed up many times. The chain employs TRBV3-1 and TRBJ1-1; D is undetermined. Trimming stripped 5 bases from V and 10 bases from J, with 11 bases between. The CDR3 has 11 amino acids. Germline V gene data show CDR1 as LGHDT and CDR2 as YNNKEL (reference sequence). CDR3 protein: CASSAGYGAFF. The CDR3 region has the DNA TGTGCCAGCAGCGCCGGGTATGGAGCTTTCTTT. The complete variable domain, with remaining parts taken from reference TRBV3-1 and TRBJ1-1, reads DTAVSQTPKYLVTQMGNDKSIKCEQNLGHDTMYWYKQDSKKFLKIMFSYNNKELIINETVPNRFSPKSPDKAHLNLHINSLELGDSAVYFCASSAGYGAFFGQGTRLTVV.

This clonotype was recorded at least ten times. V gene TRBV7-3 combines with J gene TRBJ2-5; 8 bases match TRBD2. V was clipped by 2 bases and J by 4 bases; unmatched bases: 6. Germline assignment: CDR1 SGHTA and CDR2 FQGTGA. The CDR3 contains 15 residues. CDR3 nucleotides: TGTGCCAGCAGCTTAGGAGCGGGAGCAACAGAGACCCAGTACTTC. Translated: CASSLGAGATETQYF.

This clonotype appeared many times. The rearrangement uses TRBV2 and TRBJ1-2, with D unresolved. V gave up 2 bases and J gave up 5 bases, with 9 bases separating them. Germline loops: CDR1 SNHLY, CDR2 FYNNEI. This CDR3 is built from 13 residues. Here the CDR3 DNA reads TGTGCCAGCAGTGAACAACCGCAGTATGGCTACACCTTC. This codes for CASSEQPQYGYTF.

In this sample, this clonotype turned up many times. The V gene is TRBV5-1, the J gene TRBJ2-3; TRBD2 agrees at 13 bases. The ends lost 0 bases at V and 0 bases at J; junction bases unmatched: 1. This CDR3 has 17 amino acids. Germline CDR1 is SGHRS and CDR2 is YFSETQ. The CDR3 loop is CASSLGGLAGSTDTQYF. In DNA, the CDR3 is TGCGCCAGCAGCTTGGGGGGACTAGCGGGAAGCACAGATACGCAGTATTTT.

This clonotype has a count of ten or more. The chain is built from TRBV5-1 and TRBJ2-1; 8 bases are a match to TRBD1. V lost 0 bases and J lost 7; bases outside the gene matches: 6. In germline, CDR1 is SGHRS, CDR2 YFSETQ. The CDR3 extends over 15 amino acids. The CDR3 loop reads CASSLGQGAGNEQFF. The DNA for the CDR3 is TGCGCCAGCAGCTTGGGCCAGGGGGCAGGGAATGAGCAGTTCTTC.

This clonotype was counted between two and nine times. The rearrangement uses TRBV29-1 and TRBJ2-7; 9 bases align to TRBD2. This CDR3 is built from 15 residues. J lost 3 bases, V lost 1 base, and 7 bases had no gene match. Looked up from germline, CDR1 is SQVTM and CDR2 is ANQGSEA. In DNA, the CDR3 is TGCAGCGTTGAAGCCTTAGGGACTAGCAACTACGAGCAGTACTTC. Encoded protein: CSVEALGTSNYEQYF.